Given below is one T cell receptor (beta chain) in context. These data are taken from a study of T-cell reconstitution after alpha-beta-depleted transplantation in children. The library targeted TCRbeta and was prepared with unique molecular identifiers. TCRdb re-called the PCR reads through MiXCR, storing one row per CDR3 protein. The sample shows over 400,000 distinct CDR3 sequences, approximately 41% of them seen only once. The CDR3 runs to 16 residues. V shed 3 bases, J shed 5 bases, and the junction held 14 bases outside the gene matches. Germline V CDR1 and CDR2: SGHRS, YFSETQ. V is TRBV5-1 and J is TRBJ2-7; 7 bases match TRBD1. This clonotype was sampled from a girl aged 2-10 years with aplastic anemia, due to receive a stem cell transplant. This sample comprised PBMCs, obtained before TCRalphabeta/CD19-depleted stem cell transplant. The CDR3 sequence: CASSSGVLDRWHEQYF. CDR3 DNA: TGCGCCAGCAGCTCCGGAGTCTTGGACAGGTGGCACGAGCAGTACTTC.